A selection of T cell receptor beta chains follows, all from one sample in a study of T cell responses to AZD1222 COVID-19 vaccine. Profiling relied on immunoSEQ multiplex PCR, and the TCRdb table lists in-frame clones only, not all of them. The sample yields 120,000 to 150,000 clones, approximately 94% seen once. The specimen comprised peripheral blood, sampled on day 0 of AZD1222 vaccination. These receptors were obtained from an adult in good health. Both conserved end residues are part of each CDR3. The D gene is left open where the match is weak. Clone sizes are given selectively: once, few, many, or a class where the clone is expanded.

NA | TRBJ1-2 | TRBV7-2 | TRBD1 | CASSLVVGGGYTF | TGTGCCAGCAGCTTAGTGGTAGGGGGCGGCTACACCTTC
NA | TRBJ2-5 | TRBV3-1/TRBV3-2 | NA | CASSPRVQGGETQYF | TGTGCCAGCAGCCCCCGCGTACAGGGTGGGGAGACCCAGTACTTC
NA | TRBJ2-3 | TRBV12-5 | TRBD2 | CASGSGVLASRSTDTQYF | TGTGCTAGTGGTTCCGGCGTACTAGCGTCGAGGAGCACAGATACGCAGTATTTT
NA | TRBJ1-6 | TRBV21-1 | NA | CASSGRDRVSNSPLHF | TGTGCCAGCAGCGGCCGGGACAGGGTTTCGAATTCACCCCTCCACTTT
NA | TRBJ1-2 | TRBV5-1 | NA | CASSAASPMGGYTF | TGCGCCAGCAGCGCGGCCAGTCCCATGGGGGGCTACACCTTC
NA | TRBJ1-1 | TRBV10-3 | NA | CAISETGRTTEAFF | TGTGCCATCAGTGAAACAGGGAGAACCACTGAAGCTTTCTTT
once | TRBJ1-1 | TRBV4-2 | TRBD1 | CASSQAHPPGQANTEAFF | TGTGCCAGCAGCCAAGCCCATCCCCCAGGACAGGCGAACACTGAAGCTTTCTTT
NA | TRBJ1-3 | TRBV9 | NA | CASSPLTLGNTIYF | TGTGCCAGCAGCCCACTGACTCTTGGAAACACCATATATTTT
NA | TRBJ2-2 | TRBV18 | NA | CASSPNLANTGELFF | TGTGCCAGCTCACCTAACCTAGCGAACACCGGGGAGCTGTTTTTT
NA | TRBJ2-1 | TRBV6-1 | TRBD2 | CASSEIGTSGGYTYNEQFF | TGTGCCAGCAGTGAAATAGGGACTAGCGGGGGGTATACCTACAATGAGCAGTTCTTC
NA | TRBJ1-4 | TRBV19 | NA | CASRDTDSGNEKLFF | TGTGCCAGTAGGGATACGGACAGCGGGAATGAAAAACTGTTTTTT
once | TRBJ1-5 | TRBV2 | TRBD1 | CASTEDRGRLGNQPQHF | TGTGCCAGCACCGAGGACAGGGGGCGTCTAGGCAATCAGCCCCAGCATTTT
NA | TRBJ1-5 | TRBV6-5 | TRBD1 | CATSGTAHQPQHF | TGTGCCACCAGCGGGACAGCACATCAGCCCCAGCATTTT
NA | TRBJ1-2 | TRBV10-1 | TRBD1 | CASSGGQGNYGYTF | TGCGCCAGCAGTGGCGGACAGGGGAACTATGGCTACACCTTC
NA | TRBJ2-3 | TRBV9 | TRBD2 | CASSPRLAGYTDTQYF | TGTGCCAGCAGCCCTCGACTAGCGGGATATACCGATACGCAGTATTTT
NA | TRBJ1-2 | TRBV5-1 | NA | CASSFQGNGYTF | TGCGCCAGCAGCTTCCAGGGAAACGGCTACACCTTC
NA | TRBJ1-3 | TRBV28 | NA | CASSFGGGVSGNTIYF | TGTGCCAGCAGTTTCGGCGGGGGGGTCTCTGGAAACACCATATATTTT
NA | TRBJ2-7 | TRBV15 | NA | CATSRLVGRLHTYEQYF | TGTGCCACCAGCAGGCTTGTCGGGCGCCTACACACCTACGAGCAGTACTTC
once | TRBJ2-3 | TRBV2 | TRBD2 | CASSDRGVSDTQYF | TGTGCCAGCAGTGATCGGGGGGTCTCAGATACGCAGTATTTT
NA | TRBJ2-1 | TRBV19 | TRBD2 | CASTGGRHNEQFF | TGTGCCAGTACGGGCGGGAGGCACAATGAGCAGTTCTTC
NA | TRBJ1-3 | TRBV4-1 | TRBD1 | CASSQLQGAGNTIYF | TGCGCCAGCAGCCAGCTTCAGGGGGCTGGAAACACCATATATTTT
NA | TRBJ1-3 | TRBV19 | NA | CASSPWGISGNTIYF | TGTGCCAGTAGTCCTTGGGGGATCTCTGGAAACACCATATATTTT
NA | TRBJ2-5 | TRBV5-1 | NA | CASSDAPPETQYF | TGCGCCAGCAGCGACGCCCCTCCAGAGACCCAGTACTTC
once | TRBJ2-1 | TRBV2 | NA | CASRPMGVYNEQFF | TGTGCCAGCAGGCCCATGGGGGTCTACAATGAGCAGTTCTTC
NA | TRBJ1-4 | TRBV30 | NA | CAWSERGATNEKLFF | TGTGCCTGGAGCGAGAGGGGGGCAACTAATGAAAAACTGTTTTTT
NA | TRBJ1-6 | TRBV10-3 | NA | CAISEFSDNSPLHF | TGTGCCATCAGTGAGTTTAGCGATAATTCACCCCTCCACTTT
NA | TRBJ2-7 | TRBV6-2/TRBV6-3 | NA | CASSYSWRNYEQYF | TGTGCCAGCAGTTACTCGTGGAGGAACTACGAGCAGTACTTC
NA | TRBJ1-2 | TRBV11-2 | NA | CASSLGSGISRIYGYTF | TGTGCCAGCAGCTTAGGCTCTGGAATTAGCAGGATCTATGGCTACACCTTC
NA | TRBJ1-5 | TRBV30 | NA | CAWSVRGNQPQHF | TGTGCCTGGAGTGTACGAGGGAATCAGCCCCAGCATTTT
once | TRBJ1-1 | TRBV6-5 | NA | CASRRDGNTEAFF | TGTGCCAGCAGACGGGACGGTAACACTGAAGCTTTCTTT
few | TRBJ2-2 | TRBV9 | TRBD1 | CASSGRQGATGELFF | TGTGCCAGCAGCGGGCGACAGGGTGCCACCGGGGAGCTGTTTTTT
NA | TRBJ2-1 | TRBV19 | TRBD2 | CASSAEELAGGSSYNEQFF | TGTGCCAGTAGCGCGGAGGAACTAGCGGGGGGGAGCTCCTACAATGAGCAGTTCTTC
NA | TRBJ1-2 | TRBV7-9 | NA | CASSPLGQYYGYTF | TGTGCCAGCAGCCCTCTTGGACAGTACTATGGCTACACCTTC
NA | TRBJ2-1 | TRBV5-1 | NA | CASSLIGDRPNEQFF | TGCGCCAGCAGCTTGATAGGGGATAGGCCTAATGAGCAGTTCTTC
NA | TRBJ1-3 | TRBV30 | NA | CAWSVLAREGLGNTIYF | TGTGCCTGGAGTGTACTGGCCCGGGAGGGGCTCGGAAACACCATATATTTT
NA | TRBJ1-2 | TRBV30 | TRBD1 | CAWIGTARDGYTF | TGTGCCTGGATCGGGACAGCAAGGGATGGCTACACCTTC
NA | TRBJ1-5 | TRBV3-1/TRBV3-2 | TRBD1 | CATGQTGNQPQHF | TGTGCCACCGGACAGACAGGGAATCAGCCCCAGCATTTT
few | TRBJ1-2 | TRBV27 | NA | CASSHWGEGYTF | TGTGCCAGCAGTCATTGGGGGGAAGGCTACACCTTC
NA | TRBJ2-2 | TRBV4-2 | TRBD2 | CASSRSSGTSGTRELFF | TGTGCCAGCAGCCGATCCTCCGGGACTAGCGGGACGAGGGAGCTGTTTTTT
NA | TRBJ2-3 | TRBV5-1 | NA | CASSPRLLDTQYF | TGCGCCAGCAGCCCTCGACTGTTAGATACGCAGTATTTT
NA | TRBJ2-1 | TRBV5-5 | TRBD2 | CASSLSGTSGYNEQFF | TGTGCCAGCAGCTTGAGCGGGACTAGCGGCTACAATGAGCAGTTCTTC
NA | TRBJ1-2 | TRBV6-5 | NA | CASSYQGMVGYTF | TGTGCCAGCAGTTACCAGGGTATGGTGGGCTACACCTTC
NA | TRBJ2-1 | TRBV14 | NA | CASSHQLSSYNEQFF | TGTGCCAGCAGCCATCAGTTGAGCTCCTACAATGAGCAGTTCTTC
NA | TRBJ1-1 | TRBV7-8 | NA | CASSPPGRYMNTEAFF | TGTGCCAGCAGCCCCCCCGGACGGTACATGAACACTGAAGCTTTCTTT
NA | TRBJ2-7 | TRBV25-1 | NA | CASSQSVPDEQYF | TGTGCCAGCAGTCAGTCAGTTCCCGACGAGCAGTACTTC
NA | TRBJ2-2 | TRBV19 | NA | CASSTGTGELFF | TGTGCCAGTAGTACGGGGACCGGGGAGCTGTTTTTT
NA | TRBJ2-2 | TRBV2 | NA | CASREPLRDKTGELFF | TGTGCCAGCAGGGAACCTCTGCGGGATAAAACCGGGGAGCTGTTTTTT